This T cell receptor beta chain was retrieved from a study of shared clonotypes between healthy human individuals. Findings and limits, study-wide: Sampling included only blood; tissue repertoires likely differ. The study generally estimated greater richness for naive than memory subsets.

Germline CDR1 KGHSH, CDR2 LQKENI. This CDR3 is built from 14 residues. V gave up 3 bases and J gave up 4 bases, with 11 bases separating them. The protocol was immunoSEQ multiplex PCR, while the TCRdb copy is restricted to in-frame clones and leaves out a portion. The sample shows 640,000 or so clones, about two thirds of them seen only once. With respect to this clone: The antigen remains unidentified.

The chain carries TRBV18 and TRBJ2-3; possibly TRBD2 for D (6 bases). The receptor's source is a woman under 40 in good health. The sequencing input was memory CD4+ T cells sorted from blood. Subset specified: CD45RA-negative fraction. CDR3 loop: CASSPQPGADTQYF. CDR3 in DNA: TGTGCCAGCTCACCGCAACCGGGAGCAGATACGCAGTATTTT. Full variable domain (outside the CDR3, taken from reference TRBV18 and TRBJ2-3): NAGVMQNPRHLVRRRGQEARLRCSPMKGHSHVYWYRQLPEEGLKFMVYLQKENIIDESGMPKERFSAEFPKEGPSILRIQQVVRGDSAAYFCASSPQPGADTQYFGPGTRLTVL.